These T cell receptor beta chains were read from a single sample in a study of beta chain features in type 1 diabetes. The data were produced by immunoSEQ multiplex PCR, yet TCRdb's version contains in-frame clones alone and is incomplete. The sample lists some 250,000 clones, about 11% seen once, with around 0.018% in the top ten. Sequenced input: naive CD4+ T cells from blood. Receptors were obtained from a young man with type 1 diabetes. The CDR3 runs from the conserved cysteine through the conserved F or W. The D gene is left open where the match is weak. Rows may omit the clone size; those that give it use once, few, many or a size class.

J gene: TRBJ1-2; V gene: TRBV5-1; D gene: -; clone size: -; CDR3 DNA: TGCGCCAGCAGCCCGCGGGACGGTCGACTTGGCTACACCTTC; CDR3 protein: CASSPRDGRLGYTF
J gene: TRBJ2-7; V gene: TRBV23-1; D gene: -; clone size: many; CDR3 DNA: TGCGCCAGCAGTCATCGCTACGAGCAGTACTTC; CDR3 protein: CASSHRYEQYF
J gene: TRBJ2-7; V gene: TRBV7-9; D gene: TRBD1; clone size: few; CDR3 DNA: TGTGCCAGCAGCTCGCCGGGACAGGGATTTACTTACGAGCAGTACTTC; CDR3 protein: CASSSPGQGFTYEQYF
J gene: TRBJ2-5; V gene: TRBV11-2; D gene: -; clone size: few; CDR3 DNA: TGTGCCAGCCTCGCAGGGGGGCGTGAGACCCAGTACTTC; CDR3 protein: CASLAGGRETQYF
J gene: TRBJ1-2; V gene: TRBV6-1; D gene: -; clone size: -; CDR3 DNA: TGTGCCAGCAGAGACCCTGCGGGTGCCTGGTATGGCTACACCTTC; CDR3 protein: CASRDPAGAWYGYTF
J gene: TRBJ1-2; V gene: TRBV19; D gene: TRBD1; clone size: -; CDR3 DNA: TGTGCCAGTAGTCTCGGGACAGGGATCAACTATGGCTACACCTTC; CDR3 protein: CASSLGTGINYGYTF
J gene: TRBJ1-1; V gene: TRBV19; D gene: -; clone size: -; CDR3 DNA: TGTGCCAGTAGTTGGGTCGAGAGGACTGAAGCTTTCTTT; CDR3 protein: CASSWVERTEAFF
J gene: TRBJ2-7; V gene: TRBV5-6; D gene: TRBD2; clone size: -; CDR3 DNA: TGTGCCAGCAGCCTCCCGGGGGGCTACGAGCAGTACTTC; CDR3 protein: CASSLPGGYEQYF
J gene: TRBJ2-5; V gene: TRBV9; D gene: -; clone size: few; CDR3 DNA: TGTGCCAGCAGCGTCGACAGGAGTGAGACCCAGTACTTC; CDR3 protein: CASSVDRSETQYF
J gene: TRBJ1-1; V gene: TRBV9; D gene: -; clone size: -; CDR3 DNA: TGTGCCAGCAGCACAGGCAGGGAGGGGGACACTGAAGCTTTCTTT; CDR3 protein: CASSTGREGDTEAFF
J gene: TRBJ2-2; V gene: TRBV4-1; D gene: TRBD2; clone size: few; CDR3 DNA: TGCGCCAGCAGCCGAGGACTAGTACCCGGGGAGCTGTTTTTT; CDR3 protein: CASSRGLVPGELFF
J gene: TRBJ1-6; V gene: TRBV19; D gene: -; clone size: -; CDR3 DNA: TGTGCCAGTAGTATACGCCCGACGGGGAGTCTTAATTCACCCCTCCACTTT; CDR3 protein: CASSIRPTGSLNSPLHF
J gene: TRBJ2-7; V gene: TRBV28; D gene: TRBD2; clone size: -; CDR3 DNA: TGTGCCAGCAGTTTGATCGGGGGGAACTACGAGCAGTACTTC; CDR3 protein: CASSLIGGNYEQYF
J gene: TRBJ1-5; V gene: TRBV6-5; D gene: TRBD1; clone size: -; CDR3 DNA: TGTGCCAGCAGAGAGACAGGGAGTCAGCCCCAGCATTTT; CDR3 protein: CASRETGSQPQHF
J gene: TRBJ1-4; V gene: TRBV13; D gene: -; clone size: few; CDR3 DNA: TGTGCCAGCAGCGCCTTGGGAGGTCCGGAAAAACTGTTTTTT; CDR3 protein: CASSALGGPEKLFF
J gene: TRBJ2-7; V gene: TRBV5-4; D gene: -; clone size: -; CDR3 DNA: TGTGCCAGCAGCTTAGACTTAAGCTACGAGCAGTACTTC; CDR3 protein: CASSLDLSYEQYF
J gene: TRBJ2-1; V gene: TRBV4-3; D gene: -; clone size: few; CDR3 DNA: TGCGCCAGCAGCCAAAAACACCCGGGAGCGAAAAGCTCCTACAATGAGCAGTTCTTC; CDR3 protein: CASSQKHPGAKSSYNEQFF
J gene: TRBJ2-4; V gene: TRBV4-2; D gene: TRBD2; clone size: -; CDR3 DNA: TGTGCCAGCAGCCCCCGGACTAGCGGGGAGGACATTCAGTACTTC; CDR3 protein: CASSPRTSGEDIQYF
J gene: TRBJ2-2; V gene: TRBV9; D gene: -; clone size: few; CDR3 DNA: TGTGCCAGCAGCGTACAGGGCCGGGACACCGGGGAGCTGTTTTTT; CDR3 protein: CASSVQGRDTGELFF
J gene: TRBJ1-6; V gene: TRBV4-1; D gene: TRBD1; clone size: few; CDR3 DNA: TGCGCCAGCAGCCGGGGCGGTGGGGGACAGGATAATTCACCCCTCCACTTT; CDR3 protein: CASSRGGGGQDNSPLHF
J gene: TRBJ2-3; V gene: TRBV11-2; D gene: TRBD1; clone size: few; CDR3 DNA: TGTGCCAGCAGCTTACGGACAGGGCTCACAGATACGCAGTATTTT; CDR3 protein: CASSLRTGLTDTQYF
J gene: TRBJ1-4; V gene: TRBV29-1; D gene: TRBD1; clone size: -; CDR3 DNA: TGCAGCGCCAGCCGGGACAGGGGGCGAGAAAAACTGTTTTTT; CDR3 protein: CSASRDRGREKLFF